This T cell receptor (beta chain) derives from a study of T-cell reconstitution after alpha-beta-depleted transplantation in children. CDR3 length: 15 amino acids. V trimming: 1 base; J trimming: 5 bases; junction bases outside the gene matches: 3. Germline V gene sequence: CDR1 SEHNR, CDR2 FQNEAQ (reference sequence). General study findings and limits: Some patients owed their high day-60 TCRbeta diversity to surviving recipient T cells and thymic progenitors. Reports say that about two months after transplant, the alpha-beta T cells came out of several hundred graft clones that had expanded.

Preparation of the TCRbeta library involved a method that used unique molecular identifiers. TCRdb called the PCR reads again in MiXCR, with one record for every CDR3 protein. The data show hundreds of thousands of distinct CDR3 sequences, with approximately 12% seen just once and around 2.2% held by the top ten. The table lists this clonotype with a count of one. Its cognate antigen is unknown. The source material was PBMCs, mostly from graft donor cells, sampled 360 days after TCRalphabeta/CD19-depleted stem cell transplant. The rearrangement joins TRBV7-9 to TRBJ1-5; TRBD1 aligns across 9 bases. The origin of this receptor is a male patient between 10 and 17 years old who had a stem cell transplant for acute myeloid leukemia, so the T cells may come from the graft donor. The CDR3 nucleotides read TGTGCCAGCAGCTTAGGTGGGACAGGGCATCAGCCCCAGCATTTT. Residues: CASSLGGTGHQPQHF.